Following are 5 T cell receptor beta chains from one sample sequenced in a study of siplizumab effects on memory and regulatory T cells. Some clones are missing from TCRdb's copy, which holds only in-frame ones; the method was immunoSEQ multiplex PCR. Of tens of thousands of clones listed, 94% are singletons. Source material: non-Treg CD4+ T cells sorted from blood. The receptors shown here come from a human donor in good health.

V gene TRBV11-2 combines with J gene TRBJ1-1, with D possibly TRBD1 on 5 matching bases. The CDR3 is made up of 13 amino acids. From germline, CDR1 is SGHAT and CDR2 FQNNGV. Trimming removed 2 bases at V and 1 base at J, with 5 bases between. DNA for the CDR3: TGTGCCAGCAGCTTAACAGGGAACACTGAAGCTTTCTTT. Protein sequence: CASSLTGNTEAFF.

V and J are TRBV9 and TRBJ2-3; possible D gene TRBD2, 5 bases. CDR1 is SGDLS, CDR2 YYNGEE, per germline. The CDR3 extends over 16 amino acids. V shed 0 bases and J shed 4 bases, with 15 bases lying between them. CDR3 sequence reads: CASSVDIGDPPDTQYF. CDR3 nucleotides: TGTGCCAGCAGCGTAGATATCGGGGATCCCCCAGATACGCAGTATTTT. The full variable domain, completed using reference TRBV9 and TRBJ2-3, is DSGVTQTPKHLITATGQRVTLRCSPRSGDLSVYWYQQSLDQGLQFLIQYYNGEERAKGNILERFSAQQFPDLHSELNLSSLELGDSALYFCASSVDIGDPPDTQYFGPGTRLTVL.

The V call is TRBV6-5, the J call TRBJ1-2; D not resolved. The germline V and J ends were trimmed by 0 bases and 0 bases, with 8 bases remaining between them. The V gene's germline CDR1 is MNHEY and CDR2 SVGAGI. This CDR3 spans 15 amino acids. CDR3 protein: CASSYSNVANYGYTF. CDR3 nucleotide sequence: TGTGCCAGCAGTTACTCGAACGTAGCTAACTATGGCTACACCTTC.

The chain joins TRBV19 to TRBJ1-1, with D uncertain. With 5 bases removed from V and 5 bases from J, the gap between germline ends came to 15 bases. Germline V gene lookup returns CDR1 LNHDA and CDR2 SQIVND (reference sequence). The CDR3 spans 14 residues. CDR3 bases: TGTGCCAGTAGTCCCCCGGGTAGTAGGACTGAAGCTTTCTTT. Its protein is CASSPPGSRTEAFF. The full variable domain, rest sourced from reference TRBV19 and TRBJ1-1, is DGGITQSPKYLFRKEGQNVTLSCEQNLNHDAMYWYRQDPGQGLRLIYYSQIVNDFQKGDIAEGYSVSREKKESFPLTVTSAQKNPTAFYLCASSPPGSRTEAFFGQGTRLTVV.

This chain connects TRBV5-1 to TRBJ1-1, with 7 bases matching TRBD1. The CDR3 contains 13 residues. The germline gives CDR1 SGHRS, CDR2 YFSETQ. Trimming cost V 3 bases and J 3 bases; bases outside gene matches: 2. The CDR3 loop reads CASSSGQYTEAFF. The CDR3 DNA follows: TGCGCCAGCAGCTCGGGACAGTACACTGAAGCTTTCTTT.